This T cell receptor (beta chain) was obtained from a study of CD8+ T cells in alopecia areata. For the study at large: Tofacitinib administration persisted for 6 to 18 months, succeeded by 6 months off drug.

This clone was counted between two and nine times. In each case, RNA was isolated and then reverse transcribed into cDNA as the sequencing template. Repertoires were generated with immunoSEQ multiplex PCR, while TCRdb's copy carries only in-frame clones and drops some. This table holds some 130,000 clones, 45% to 65% found once. Sequenced here: CD4+ T cells sorted from blood, sampled at week 0. The sequence was obtained from a human donor with alopecia areata.

Here the CDR3 reads CASSGSGQGSYEQYF. The CDR3 bases are TGTGCCAGCAGTGGATCGGGACAGGGGTCCTACGAGCAGTACTTC. This chain links TRBV6-1 with TRBJ2-7; 10 bases are a match to TRBD1. V lost 4 bases to trimming and J lost 1 base; unmatched junction nucleotides: 4. In germline, CDR1 is MNHNS, CDR2 SASEGT. The CDR3 spans 15 residues.